This is a list of T cell receptor beta chains from one sample in a study of OX40 agonist ivuxolimab in advanced cancers. Measured with immunoSEQ multiplex PCR; TCRdb has only the in-frame clones, and not every one. Of 35,000 to 50,000 clones listed, approximately 89% are singletons. Sequencing used CD4+ or CD8+ T cells sorted from blood, obtained in a trial of the OX40 agonist ivuxolimab. The receptor set was obtained from an adult with an advanced solid tumor such as melanoma, head and neck, liver or kidney cancer. The CDR3 runs from the conserved cysteine through the conserved F or W. A D gene is named only where the DNA matches it firmly. For some rows the clone size is stated as once, few or many, or as a class when expanded; others skip it.

length | J | size | V | D | DNA | CDR3
14 | TRBJ2-2 | . | TRBV4-3 | . | TGCGCCAGCAGCCAAGACAGGAGCACCGGGGAGCTGTTTTTT | CASSQDRSTGELFF
14 | TRBJ2-1 | . | TRBV13 | . | TGTGCCAGCAGCTTAGGAGATTCCTACAATGAGCAGTTCTTC | CASSLGDSYNEQFF
13 | TRBJ2-7 | . | TRBV27 | TRBD1 | TGTGCCAGCAGCTGGGACAGCTCCTACGAGCAGTACTTC | CASSWDSSYEQYF
12 | TRBJ1-5 | . | TRBV5-6 | . | TGTGCCAGCAGCTTGGATAATCAGCCCCAGCATTTT | CASSLDNQPQHF
18 | TRBJ1-2 | . | TRBV29-1 | . | TGCAGCGTTGAAGGGTACATTGGGGAGGGGGGACATAACTATGGCTACACCTTC | CSVEGYIGEGGHNYGYTF
16 | TRBJ2-7 | . | TRBV27 | . | TGTGCCAGCAGTTTTTCAGTGGGCGCCGCTTCCTACGAGCAGTACTTC | CASSFSVGAASYEQYF
15 | TRBJ1-5 | . | TRBV6-5 | TRBD1 | TGTGCCAGCAGTCCTACAGGGGGTCTGTATCAGCCCCAGCATTTT | CASSPTGGLYQPQHF
12 | TRBJ1-2 | . | TRBV6-5 | . | TGTGCCAGCAGTTACTCGACAGCTGGCTACACCTTC | CASSYSTAGYTF
15 | TRBJ2-3 | . | TRBV7-9 | TRBD2 | TGTGCCAGCAGCTCGACTAGTGGGGGGGCAGATACGCAGTATTTT | CASSSTSGGADTQYF
15 | TRBJ1-5 | . | TRBV12-5 | TRBD1 | TGTGCTAGTGCCGCGGACAGGGGGGACAATCAGCCCCAGCATTTT | CASAADRGDNQPQHF
15 | TRBJ2-1 | . | TRBV28 | TRBD1 | TGTGCCAGCAGTTTGGGACAGGCCCCCCTCAATGAGCAGTTCTTC | CASSLGQAPLNEQFF
15 | TRBJ2-2 | . | TRBV5-4 | . | TGTGCCAGCAGCTTATTTTGGGGACCCACCGGGGAGCTGTTTTTT | CASSLFWGPTGELFF
16 | TRBJ2-3 | . | TRBV11-2 | TRBD2 | TGTGCCAGCAAGCTCCCCGGGGGGGAAAGCACAGATACGCAGTATTTT | CASKLPGGESTDTQYF
13 | TRBJ1-1 | . | TRBV9 | . | TGTGCCAGCAGCTCCATGGGGAACACTGAAGCTTTCTTT | CASSSMGNTEAFF
12 | TRBJ2-5 | . | TRBV10-3 | . | TGTGCCGCCGGGGCCCCTGGAGAGACCCAGTACTTC | CAAGAPGETQYF
15 | TRBJ2-3 | . | TRBV5-1 | TRBD2 | TGCGCCAGCAGCTTGTGGGGGGGAGCCACAGATACGCAGTATTTT | CASSLWGGATDTQYF
12 | TRBJ2-4 | . | TRBV28 | TRBD2 | TGTGCCAGCAGGAGGGGGACTAGCGTTCAGTACTTC | CASRRGTSVQYF
15 | TRBJ2-3 | . | TRBV7-3 | . | TGTGCCAGCAGCCCACAGGGCCTCTCCACAGATACGCAGTATTTT | CASSPQGLSTDTQYF
14 | TRBJ2-7 | few | TRBV4-2 | TRBD1 | TGTGCCAGCAGCCAGGCGACAGGGGGCGATGAGCAGTACTTC | CASSQATGGDEQYF
9 | TRBJ1-1 | . | TRBV13 | . | TGTGCCAGCGGCACTGAAGCTTTCTTT | CASGTEAFF
17 | TRBJ1-1 | . | TRBV5-1 | . | TGCGCCAGCAGCTTCGCGACGGGACCAGCCTTGAACACTGAAGCTTTCTTT | CASSFATGPALNTEAFF
14 | TRBJ2-4 | once | TRBV4-2 | . | TGTGCCAGCAGCCAATGGCAGACCCAAAACATTCAGTACTTC | CASSQWQTQNIQYF
15 | TRBJ2-5 | . | TRBV14 | . | TGTGCCAGCAGCCAAGATGAGGAGGACCAAGAGACCCAGTACTTC | CASSQDEEDQETQYF
13 | TRBJ2-1 | . | TRBV9 | . | TGTGCCAGCAGCGTAGGGGCCAGACATGAGCAGTTCTTC | CASSVGARHEQFF
12 | TRBJ2-4 | . | TRBV9 | . | TGTGCCAGCAGCGAAACAGGGAGCATTCAGTACTTC | CASSETGSIQYF
12 | TRBJ2-5 | . | TRBV5-6 | . | TGTGCCAGCAGCTTGGCACCGCAGGCCCAGTACTTC | CASSLAPQAQYF
14 | TRBJ2-7 | . | TRBV7-2 | TRBD2 | TGTGCCAGCAGCATAAGCGGGGTTCGCTACGAGCAGTACTTC | CASSISGVRYEQYF
14 | TRBJ1-1 | few | TRBV5-5 | . | TGTGCCAGCAGCACGGGACTCCCGAACACTGAAGCTTTCTTT | CASSTGLPNTEAFF
15 | TRBJ1-4 | . | TRBV5-1 | . | TGCGCCAACAGCTTGGGCGGGGTCAGCCTTGAGGAACTGTTTTTT | CANSLGGVSLEELFF
15 | TRBJ1-5 | . | TRBV19 | . | TGTGCCAGTAGTATTTACCAGGGGAGCAATCAGCCCCAGCATTTT | CASSIYQGSNQPQHF
13 | TRBJ1-1 | . | TRBV28 | . | TGTGCCAGCAGTTTGATCAGGAGCACTGAAGCTTTCTTT | CASSLIRSTEAFF
15 | TRBJ2-7 | few | TRBV6-5 | . | TGTGCCAGCAGTTACTCCACTGAAGGAACCTACGAGCAGTACTTC | CASSYSTEGTYEQYF
13 | TRBJ2-2 | . | TRBV7-3 | TRBD1 | TGTGCCAGCAGCTTACAGGGGGCCGGGGAGCTGTTTTTT | CASSLQGAGELFF